Listed here are 20 T cell receptor beta chains from one sample, sequenced in a study of beta chain features in type 1 diabetes. The authors reverse transcribed all of the isolated RNA, so sequencing captured expressed TCRB transcripts. Only in-frame clones appear in the TCRdb table, and some are missing; sequencing was by immunoSEQ multiplex PCR. The table includes about 330,000 clones, about 10% detected once. The sample consisted of naive CD4+ T cells from blood. The receptors come from a young woman in good health.

This clone showed up just a few times. The same CDR3 arises from other DNA sequences in this sample as well. This chain links TRBV7-2 with TRBJ2-3; 9 bases fit TRBD1. This CDR3 spans 15 amino acids. V shed 3 bases and J 3 bases; nucleotides not matched to a gene: 4. Per the germline V gene, CDR1 is SGHTA and CDR2 is FQGNSA. CDR3 region: CASSLSGQGTDTQYF. The CDR3 region has the DNA TGTGCCAGCAGCTTGTCGGGACAGGGAACAGATACGCAGTATTTT.

This chain links TRBV4-1 with TRBJ2-2; 7 positions match TRBD2. The CDR3 runs to 15 residues. Germline V gene lookup returns CDR1 MGHRA and CDR2 YSYEKL. The J segment lost 7 bases and the V segment lost 1 base, leaving 6 bases of the junction unmatched. The CDR3 nucleotides read TGCGCCAGCAGCCAAGGAGGGAGGGCCGGCGGGGAGCTGTTTTTT. It translates to CASSQGGRAGGELFF.

V is TRBV5-1 and J is TRBJ2-7; TRBD1 agrees at 11 bases. V lost 6 bases, J lost 6 bases, and 11 bases stayed unmatched. The CDR3 runs 15 residues. Germline CDR1 is SGHRS and CDR2 is YFSETQ. CDR3 sequence: CASMLVSGTGGEQYF. In DNA form, the CDR3 reads TGCGCCAGCATGTTGGTTTCCGGGACAGGGGGCGAGCAGTACTTC.

V and J are TRBV7-9 and TRBJ2-5; perhaps TRBD2 as D (6 bases). Trimming removed 3 bases from V and 3 bases from J, with 8 bases in between. CDR3 length: 13 residues. CDR1 is SEHNR and CDR2 is FQNEAQ in the germline V gene (reference sequence). The CDR3 protein is CASSFPGEETQYF. CDR3 nucleotide sequence: TGTGCCAGCAGCTTTCCGGGAGAAGAGACCCAGTACTTC.

The gene calls are TRBV5-4 and TRBJ2-1; TRBD1 matches 8 bases. This CDR3 region has 18 residues. J was trimmed by 0 bases and V by 4 bases; bases with no gene match: 12. In germline, CDR1 is SGHNT, CDR2 YYREEE (reference sequence). CDR3 region: CASSPGQGPESSYNEQFF. CDR3 DNA sequence: TGTGCCAGCAGCCCCGGACAGGGCCCCGAGAGCTCCTACAATGAGCAGTTCTTC.

The chain recombines TRBV11-2 with TRBJ1-1; D ambiguous. With 5 bases removed from V and 11 bases from J, the gap between germline ends came to 15 bases. Germline CDR1 and CDR2: SGHAT and FQNNGV. The CDR3 extends over 12 amino acids. The CDR3 reads CASSPGVQRAFF. The CDR3 DNA follows: TGTGCCAGCAGCCCCGGGGTGCAGCGGGCTTTCTTT.

The chain carries TRBV18 and TRBJ2-7; unclear D gene. Trimming removed 6 bases from V and 6 bases from J, with 18 bases in between. The CDR3 is 14 amino acids. Germline CDR1 KGHSH, CDR2 LQKENI. CDR3 loop: CASSQRSSPTEQYF. The CDR3 DNA follows: TGTGCCAGCTCTCAGAGGTCTAGTCCCACCGAGCAGTACTTC.

This clone was counted only a few times. The V call is TRBV9, the J call TRBJ2-5; D is unresolved. Germline CDR1 reads SGDLS; CDR2 reads YYNGEE. The V end lost 0 bases, the J end lost 5 bases, and 14 bases lay between the germline ends. The CDR3 has 15 amino acids. In nucleotides, the CDR3 is TGTGCCAGCAGCGTAGAAGAAATATCTGCGGAGACCCAGTACTTC. Its protein product is CASSVEEISAETQYF.

The J gene is TRBJ2-3, the V gene TRBV7-9, with a weak D call TRBD1 (6 bases). Trimming left V 2 bases short and J 1 base short, with 19 bases between. The CDR3 contains 18 residues. CDR1 is SEHNR and CDR2 is FQNEAQ in the germline V gene (reference sequence). Written as DNA, the CDR3 is TGTGCCAGCAGCTTAAGCAGCCTTCAGGGGTCGGGCACAGATACGCAGTATTTT. It encodes CASSLSSLQGSGTDTQYF.

The chain couples TRBV15 to TRBJ2-1; D is possibly TRBD1 (6 bases). With 1 base removed from V and 3 bases from J, the gap between germline ends came to 7 bases. Germline V lookup: CDR1 LNHNV, CDR2 YYDKDF (reference sequence). CDR3 size: 14 residues. The CDR3 sequence: CATSRGQDYNEQFF. The CDR3 DNA is TGTGCCACCAGCAGAGGACAGGACTACAATGAGCAGTTCTTC.

This clone has more than one count but fewer than ten. The chain carries TRBV7-2 and TRBJ1-2; 7 positions agree with TRBD1. Germline values: CDR1 SGHTA, CDR2 FQGNSA. Unmatched junction bases numbered 9, after V lost 5 bases and J lost 3 bases. This CDR3 contains 15 residues. The DNA for the CDR3 is TGTGCCAGCAGCCGACAGGGCCGGCGAGACTATGGCTACACCTTC. The encoded protein is CASSRQGRRDYGYTF.

This clone was recorded a few times. The chain is built from TRBV5-1 and TRBJ2-2; D ambiguous. This CDR3 comprises 13 residues. Looked up from germline, CDR1 is SGHRS and CDR2 is YFSETQ. Trimming stripped 4 bases from V and 5 bases from J, with 9 bases between. The CDR3 region has the DNA TGCGCCAGCAGCCTCAAGCAAACCGGGGAGCTGTTTTTT. Its protein is CASSLKQTGELFF.

The sample holds a few counts of this clone. The chain carries TRBV5-1 and TRBJ2-1; tentatively, D is TRBD2 (6 bases). CDR3 size: 14 residues. V gave up 1 base and J gave up 8 bases, with 13 bases separating them. Germline V gives CDR1 SGHRS, CDR2 YFSETQ. CDR3 bases: TGCGCCAGCAGCTTGAGTCGGGGGAAGGATGAGCAGTTCTTC. Translation gives CASSLSRGKDEQFF. The full variable domain, rest sourced from reference TRBV5-1 and TRBJ2-1, is KAGVTQTPRYLIKTRGQQVTLSCSPISGHRSVSWYQQTPGQGLQFLFEYFSETQRNKGNFPGRFSGRQFSNSRSEMNVSTLELGDSALYLCASSLSRGKDEQFFGPGTRLTVL.

The rearrangement uses TRBV27 and TRBJ2-5, with 13 positions matching TRBD2. There are 16 residues in the CDR3. J gave up 4 bases and V 6 bases, and 8 bases lay outside the gene matches. Germline V gene sequence: CDR1 MNHEY, CDR2 SMNVEV (reference sequence). As DNA, the CDR3 is TGTGCCAGCAGCCGTGGACTAGCGGGAGATTTAGAGACCCAGTACTTC. This sequence encodes CASSRGLAGDLETQYF.

This clone was observed a few times. This chain uses TRBV10-3 with TRBJ1-2, with 11 bases lining up with TRBD1. With 6 bases clipped from V and 8 bases from J, the junction kept 8 bases outside the gene matches. From germline, CDR1 is ENHRY and CDR2 SYGVKD. This CDR3 contains 14 residues. The CDR3 DNA follows: TGTGCCATCAGATCGGGACAGGGGGAACGGGGCTACACCTTC. This translates into CAIRSGQGERGYTF.

This clone was observed a few times. The chain links TRBV25-1 to TRBJ2-1; D might be TRBD1 (6 bases). Trimming pared 2 bases from V and 4 bases from J, leaving 12 bases between. The germline gives CDR1 MGHDK, CDR2 SYGVNS. The CDR3 spans 15 residues. The CDR3 region is CASSEQGQTYNEQFF. The CDR3 coding sequence is TGTGCCAGCAGTGAACAGGGACAAACTTACAATGAGCAGTTCTTC.

This chain joins TRBV15 and TRBJ2-5, with 7 bases lining up with TRBD1. V shed 1 base and J 6 bases; nucleotides not matched to a gene: 2. From germline, CDR1 is LNHNV and CDR2 YYDKDF (reference sequence). This CDR3 spans 13 amino acids. The CDR3 DNA reads TGTGCCACCAGCAGAGGACAGGGTCAGACCCAGTACTTC. This encodes CATSRGQGQTQYF. The variable domain in full, completed from reference TRBV15 and TRBJ2-5, reads DAMVIQNPRYQVTQFGKPVTLSCSQTLNHNVMYWYQQKSSQAPKLLFHYYDKDFNNEADTPDNFQSRRPNTSFCFLDIRSPGLGDTAMYLCATSRGQGQTQYFGPGTRLLVL.

In this sample, this clone turned up a few times. This rearrangement joins TRBV5-1 to TRBJ2-1; 7 nucleotides line up with TRBD2. Trimming at V came to 2 bases and at J to 2 bases, leaving 4 bases not matched to a gene. The CDR3 length is 15 residues. Looked up from germline, CDR1 is SGHRS and CDR2 is YFSETQ. CDR3 protein: CASSLSGTTYNEQFF. CDR3 sequence (DNA): TGCGCCAGCAGCTTAAGCGGGACTACCTACAATGAGCAGTTCTTC. The variable domain in full, completed from reference TRBV5-1 and TRBJ2-1, reads KAGVTQTPRYLIKTRGQQVTLSCSPISGHRSVSWYQQTPGQGLQFLFEYFSETQRNKGNFPGRFSGRQFSNSRSEMNVSTLELGDSALYLCASSLSGTTYNEQFFGPGTRLTVL.

The V gene is TRBV27, the J gene TRBJ2-5; D gene uncertain. Trimming took 4 bases from V and 1 from J, leaving 4 bases between them. CDR1 is MNHEY, CDR2 SMNVEV, per germline (reference sequence). The CDR3 loop spans 12 amino acids. The chain's CDR3 is CASSSSQETQYF. Written as DNA, the CDR3 is TGTGCCAGCAGTTCTTCCCAAGAGACCCAGTACTTC.

This clone was recorded a few times. CDR3 sequence reads: CASSLLAGGDNEQFF. Written as DNA, the CDR3 is TGTGCCAGCAGCCTACTAGCGGGAGGGGACAATGAGCAGTTCTTC. The V gene is TRBV14, the J gene TRBJ2-1; 13 bases match TRBD2. This CDR3 has 15 residues. Trimming cost V 4 bases and J 5 bases; bases outside gene matches: 2. The germline V gene has CDR1 SGHDN and CDR2 FVKESK. Full variable domain (remainder filled in from reference TRBV14 and TRBJ2-1): EAGVTQFPSHSVIEKGQTVTLRCDPISGHDNLYWYRRVMGKEIKFLLHFVKESKQDESGMPNNRFLAERTGGTYSTLKVQPAELEDSGVYFCASSLLAGGDNEQFFGPGTRLTVL.